This T cell receptor beta chain stems from a study of Graves' ophthalmopathy and Graves' hyperthyroidism. General study results and limits: Distinction of ophthalmopathy from stable hyperthyroidism by a 13-signature model reached about 87% sensitivity and just under 84% specificity. In blood appeared most of the expanded thyroid clonotypes whose frequency exceeded 0.001.

RNA transcripts served as template for amplifying TCR beta CDR3 sequences. A first-round RT-PCR used HTBI primers, followed by a second-round multiplex PCR. MiXCR, applied by TCRdb to the multiplex PCR reads, yields one record per CDR3 protein. The data hold 200,000 to 250,000 distinct CDR3 sequences, with about a fifth observed a single time. This clonotype was seen repeatedly, ten times or more. Its specificity is unknown. Germline CDR1 and CDR2: SGHTA and FQGNSA. V was cut by 2 bases and J by 6 bases, with 11 bases left in between. This CDR3 is 13 amino acids long. Other autoimmune diseases, uncontrolled infections, pregnancy or lactation ruled patients out of participation. Clinicians made diagnoses from clinical symptoms, serum thyroxine, TRAb, thyroid ultrasound and orbital computed tomography.

This TCR was recovered from a woman aged 50 to 60 with Graves' ophthalmopathy. The sequencing input was peripheral blood. This chain uses TRBV7-2 with TRBJ2-7, with no clear D. The CDR3 DNA sequence: TGTGCCAGCAGCTTATATCGAGATGGCGAGCAGTACTTC. This encodes CASSLYRDGEQYF.